This T cell receptor beta chain emerged from a study of T cell responses to AZD1222 COVID-19 vaccine. General observations from the study: Nearly half of spike-specific TCRs reportedly go after variant regions that carry no mutations. Two AZD1222 doses significantly raised spike-specific TCR breadth and depth over controls. Among the donors, most were white British and more were female, and clonal diversity was possibly underestimated.

About this clone: Its cognate antigen is unknown.

The V gene lost 7 bases and the J gene lost 7 bases, with 19 bases spanning the gap. This CDR3 comprises 14 residues. Germline CDR1 MNHEY, CDR2 SVGEGT. Sequencing was performed with immunoSEQ multiplex PCR; in TCRdb, only in-frame clones are kept and a portion is missing. The table lists just under 150,000 clones, approximately 86% of them singletons. The TCR was taken from an adult who received the MenACWY meningococcal vaccine as a control. The specimen was peripheral blood, collected 28 days after the second dose of the MenACWY control vaccine. The V gene is TRBV6-2 or TRBV6-3, the J gene TRBJ1-1, with D unclear. CDR3 region: CASTPAAALVEAFF. For the CDR3, the DNA is TGTGCCAGCACCCCCGCCGCAGCGTTGGTTGAAGCTTTCTTT.